Sequencing of this TCR beta chain was carried out in a study of blood T cell repertoires in COVID-19. Study as a whole: COVID-19 samples collected from the United States, Italy and Spain covered acute and convalescent phases. From T cells, B-cell-depleted T cells, or PBMCs came the material, which was cDNA or gDNA.

Only a few counts were recorded for this clone. The CDR3 spans 14 residues. With 0 bases removed from V and 1 base from J, the gap between germline ends came to 7 bases. Per germline, CDR1 SGDLS and CDR2 YYNGEE. Per the authors' pipeline: Estimates of nucleated cell counts were drawn from the amplification of reference gene primers. Assay used: immunoSEQ multiplex PCR; TCRdb lists only in-frame clones, some missing. D and trimming come from the DNA, and the V and J calls and clone size come from that table. The data hold about 41,000 clones, with about 90% observed a single time. The chain carries TRBV9 and TRBJ1-1, with a possible D match to TRBD1 (5 bases). The clonotype was recovered from a man aged 60 to 69 with acute or convalescent COVID-19. Sequencing used peripheral blood. This chain's CDR3 is CASSVDQGNTEAFF. CDR3 sequence (DNA): TGTGCCAGCAGCGTAGATCAGGGGAACACTGAAGCTTTCTTT.